This paragraph reports one TCR beta chain. The antigen remains undetermined. The entry originates in a study of T cells expressing NK-cell markers. The authors made TCR beta cDNA libraries by 5'RACE template switching. This switching added a universal primer site and UMIs. TCRdb re-called the 5' RACE reads and catalogs CDR3 proteins one per entry, DNA excluded. The sample data list about 550,000 distinct CDR3 sequences. Study results and limitations: NKG2C+ dominant clonotypes from roughly 6 donors made up roughly 1.0-7.0% of CD8+ T cells.

The CDR3 has 14 amino acids. The source is a man aged 18-30 years in good health. The sample taken for sequencing was blood T cells: a sorted CD56 or NKG2C T cell subset, CD4+ or CD8+ T cells, or bulk PBMC T cells (not recorded which). The chain recombines TRBV12-3 or TRBV12-4 with TRBJ2-5; TCRdb returns TRBD2, unconfirmable since there is no DNA. This CDR3 reads CASSFEAGGETQYF.